Following are 10 T cell receptor beta chains from one sample sequenced in a study of blood T cells in healthy people across ages. The use of a sample-barcoded 5' primer and a J-beta primer mix characterized a second PCR of 7 to 11 cycles. MiXCR was run by TCRdb on the 5' RACE reads, yielding one entry per CDR3 protein. This table holds some 1.6 million distinct CDR3 sequences, roughly 32% found once. The sample comprised blood. These receptors came from a woman between 25 and 40 years old in good health.

Comment on this clonotype: A much larger clone lies a single base off, so this may be a read error. The chain recombines TRBV29-1 with TRBJ2-5; D perhaps matches TRBD2 (5 bases). Germline values: CDR1 SQVTM, CDR2 ANQGSEA. The CDR3 totals 14 residues. The V end lost 0 bases, the J end lost 5 bases, and 13 bases lay between the germline ends. CDR3 amino acids: CSVEDSDGLETQYF. The CDR3 region has the DNA TGCAGCGTTGAAGATAGCGACGGGTTGGAGACCCAGTACTTC.

This chain uses TRBV2 with TRBJ2-2; 9 bases align to TRBD1. The CDR3 extends over 14 amino acids. Looked up from germline, CDR1 is SNHLY and CDR2 is FYNNEI. J gave up 3 bases and V 8 bases, and 4 bases lay outside the gene matches. This CDR3 is CASLGQGYTGELFF. Here the CDR3 DNA reads TGTGCCAGCCTGGGACAGGGATACACCGGGGAGCTGTTTTTT.

The chain is built from TRBV27 and TRBJ2-3; no reliable D call. CDR1 and CDR2 (germline): MNHEY, SMNVEV (reference sequence). Trimming stripped 3 bases from V and 4 bases from J, with 14 bases between. There are 15 residues in the CDR3. The CDR3 coding sequence is TGTGCCAGCAGTTTTATAGGAATCGAGTCAGATACGCAGTATTTT. Its protein is CASSFIGIESDTQYF.

This clonotype was seen ten or more times. The gene calls are TRBV4-1 and TRBJ1-1, with TRBD1 as a possible D gene (5 bases). The V gene lost 2 bases and the J gene lost 5 bases, with 12 bases spanning the gap. Germline V gives CDR1 MGHRA, CDR2 YSYEKL. This CDR3 contains 14 residues. The CDR3 protein is CASSQPGRRTEAFF. DNA of the CDR3: TGCGCCAGCAGCCAACCGGGGCGAAGAACTGAAGCTTTCTTT.

This rearrangement joins TRBV9 to TRBJ1-1; 8 nucleotides agree with TRBD1. This CDR3 is built from 15 residues. Looked up from germline, CDR1 is SGDLS and CDR2 is YYNGEE. The V and J ends lost 4 bases and 0 bases, in that order; junction bases with no gene match: 5. CDR3 region: CASSTNRGMNTEAFF. Here the CDR3 DNA reads TGTGCCAGCAGCACTAACAGGGGGATGAACACTGAAGCTTTCTTT.

This clonotype has at least ten counts. This rearrangement joins TRBV15 to TRBJ2-7, with 8 bases matching TRBD2. Germline-derived CDR1 and CDR2 are LNHNV and YYDKDF (reference sequence). V dropped 4 bases and J dropped 5; count of bases not matched to a gene: 13. The CDR3 sequence is 16 residues long. CDR3 amino acids: CATSTPRSLAENEQYF. CDR3 bases: TGTGCCACCAGCACCCCCCGATCACTAGCGGAGAACGAGCAGTACTTC.

V gene TRBV27 combines with J gene TRBJ2-7; the match to TRBD1 covers 9 bases. CDR3 length: 17 residues. V lost 3 bases and J lost 3; bases outside the gene matches: 12. Germline V gives CDR1 MNHEY, CDR2 SMNVEV (reference sequence). The CDR3 protein is CASSFQTGTGILYEQYF. The CDR3 DNA is TGTGCCAGCAGTTTTCAAACCGGGACAGGGATTCTCTACGAGCAGTACTTC.

This clonotype was detected once. One junction end disagrees with the germline gene, perhaps due to a read error. CDR3 loop: CASSVAPSNQPQQF. The CDR3 DNA reads as TGTGCCAGCAGCGTAGCCCCTAGCAATCAGCCCCAGCAGTTT. The chain carries TRBV9 and TRBJ1-5; D is unclear. The germline V gene has CDR1 SGDLS and CDR2 YYNGEE. This CDR3 comprises 14 residues.

This clonotype was detected a few times. At one of its ends the junction is not consistent with the germline gene, which may arise from a read error. The CDR3 is CASSLRGDSKPFF. Here the CDR3 DNA reads TGTGCCAGCAGTTTAAGGGGGGACTCAAAACCGTTTTTT. The rearrangement links TRBV28 to TRBJ1-4; maybe TRBD1 (6 bases). CDR1 and CDR2 from the germline V gene are MDHEN and SYDVKM. This CDR3 region has 13 residues. The complete variable domain, with remaining parts taken from reference TRBV28 and TRBJ1-4, reads DVKVTQSSRYLVKRTGEKVFLECVQDMDHENMFWYRQDPGLGLRLIYFSYDVKMKEKGDIPEGYSVSREKKERFSLILESASTNQTSMYLCASSLRGDSKPFFGSGTQLSVL.

This clonotype was recorded a few times. The chain employs TRBV19 and TRBJ2-6; no firm D call. This CDR3 has 13 residues. The V gene's germline CDR1 is LNHDA and CDR2 SQIVND (reference sequence). Between the trimmed V and J ends, which lost 4 bases and 3 bases, there was a span of 4 bases. The CDR3 DNA follows: TGTGCCAGTAGTAGTGGTGGGGCCAACGTCCTGACTTTC. This gives the protein CASSSGGANVLTF. Filled out from reference TRBV19 and TRBJ2-6, the complete variable domain reads DGGITQSPKYLFRKEGQNVTLSCEQNLNHDAMYWYRQDPGQGLRLIYYSQIVNDFQKGDIAEGYSVSREKKESFPLTVTSAQKNPTAFYLCASSSGGANVLTFGAGSRLTVL.